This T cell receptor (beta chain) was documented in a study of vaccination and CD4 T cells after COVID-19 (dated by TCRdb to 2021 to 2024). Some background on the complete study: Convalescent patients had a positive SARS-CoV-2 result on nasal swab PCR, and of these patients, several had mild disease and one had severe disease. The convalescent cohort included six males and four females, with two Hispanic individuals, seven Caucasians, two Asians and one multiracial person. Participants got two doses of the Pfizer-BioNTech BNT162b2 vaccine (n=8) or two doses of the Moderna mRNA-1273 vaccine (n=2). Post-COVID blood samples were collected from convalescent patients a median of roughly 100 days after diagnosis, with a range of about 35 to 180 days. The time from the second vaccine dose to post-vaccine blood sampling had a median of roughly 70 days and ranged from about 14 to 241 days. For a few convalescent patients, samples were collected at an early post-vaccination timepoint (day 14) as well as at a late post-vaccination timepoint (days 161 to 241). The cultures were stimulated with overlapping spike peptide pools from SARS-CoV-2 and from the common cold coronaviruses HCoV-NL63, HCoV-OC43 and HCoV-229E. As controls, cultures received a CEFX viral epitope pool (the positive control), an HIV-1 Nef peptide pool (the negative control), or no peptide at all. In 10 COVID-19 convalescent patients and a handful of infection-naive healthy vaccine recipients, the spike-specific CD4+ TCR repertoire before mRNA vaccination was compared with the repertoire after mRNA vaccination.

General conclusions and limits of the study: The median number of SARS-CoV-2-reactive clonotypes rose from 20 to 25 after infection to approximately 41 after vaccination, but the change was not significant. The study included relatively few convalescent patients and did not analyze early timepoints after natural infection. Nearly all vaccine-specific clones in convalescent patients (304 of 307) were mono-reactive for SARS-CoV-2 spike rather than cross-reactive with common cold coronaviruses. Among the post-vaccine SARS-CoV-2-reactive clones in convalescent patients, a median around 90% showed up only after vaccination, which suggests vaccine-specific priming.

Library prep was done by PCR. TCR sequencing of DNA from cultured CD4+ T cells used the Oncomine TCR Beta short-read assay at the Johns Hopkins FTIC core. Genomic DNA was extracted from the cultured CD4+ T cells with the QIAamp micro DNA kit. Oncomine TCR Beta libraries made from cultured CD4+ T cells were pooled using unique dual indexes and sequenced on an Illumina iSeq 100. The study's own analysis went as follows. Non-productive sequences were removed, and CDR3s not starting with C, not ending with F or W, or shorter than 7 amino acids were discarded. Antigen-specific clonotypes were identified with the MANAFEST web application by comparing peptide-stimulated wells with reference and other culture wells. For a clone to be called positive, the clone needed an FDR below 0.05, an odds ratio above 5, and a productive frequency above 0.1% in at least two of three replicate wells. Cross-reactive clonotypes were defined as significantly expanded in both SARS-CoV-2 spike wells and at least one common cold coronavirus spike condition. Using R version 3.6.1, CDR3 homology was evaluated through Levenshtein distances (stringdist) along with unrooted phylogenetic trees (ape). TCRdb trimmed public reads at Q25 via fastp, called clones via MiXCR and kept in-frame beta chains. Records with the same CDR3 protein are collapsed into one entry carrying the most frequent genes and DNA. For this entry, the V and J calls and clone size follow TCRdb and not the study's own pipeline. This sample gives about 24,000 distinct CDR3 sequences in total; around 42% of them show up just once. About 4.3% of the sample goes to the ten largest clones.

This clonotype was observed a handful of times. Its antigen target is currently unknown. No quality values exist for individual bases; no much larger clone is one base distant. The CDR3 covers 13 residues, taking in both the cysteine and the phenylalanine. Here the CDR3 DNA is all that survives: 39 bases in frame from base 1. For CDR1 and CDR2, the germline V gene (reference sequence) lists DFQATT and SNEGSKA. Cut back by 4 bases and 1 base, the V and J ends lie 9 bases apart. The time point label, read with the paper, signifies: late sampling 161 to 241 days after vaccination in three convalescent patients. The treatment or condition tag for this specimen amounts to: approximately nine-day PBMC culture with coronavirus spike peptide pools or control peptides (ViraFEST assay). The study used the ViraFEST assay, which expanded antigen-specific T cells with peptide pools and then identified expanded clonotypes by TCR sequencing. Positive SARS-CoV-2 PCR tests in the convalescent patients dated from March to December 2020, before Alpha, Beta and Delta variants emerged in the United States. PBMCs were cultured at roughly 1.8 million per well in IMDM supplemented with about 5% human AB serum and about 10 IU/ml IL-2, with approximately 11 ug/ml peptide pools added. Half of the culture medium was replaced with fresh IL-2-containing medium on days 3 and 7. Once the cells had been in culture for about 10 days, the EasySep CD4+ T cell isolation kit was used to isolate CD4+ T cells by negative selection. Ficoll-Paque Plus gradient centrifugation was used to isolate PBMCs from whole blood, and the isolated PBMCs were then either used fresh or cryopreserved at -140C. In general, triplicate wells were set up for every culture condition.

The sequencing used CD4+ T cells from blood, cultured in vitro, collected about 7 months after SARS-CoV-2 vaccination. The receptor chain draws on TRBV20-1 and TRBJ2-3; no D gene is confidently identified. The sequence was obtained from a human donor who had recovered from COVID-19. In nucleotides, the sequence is TGCAGTGCTAAGGTAGCAGGCACAGATACGCAGTATTTT. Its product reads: CSAKVAGTDTQYF.